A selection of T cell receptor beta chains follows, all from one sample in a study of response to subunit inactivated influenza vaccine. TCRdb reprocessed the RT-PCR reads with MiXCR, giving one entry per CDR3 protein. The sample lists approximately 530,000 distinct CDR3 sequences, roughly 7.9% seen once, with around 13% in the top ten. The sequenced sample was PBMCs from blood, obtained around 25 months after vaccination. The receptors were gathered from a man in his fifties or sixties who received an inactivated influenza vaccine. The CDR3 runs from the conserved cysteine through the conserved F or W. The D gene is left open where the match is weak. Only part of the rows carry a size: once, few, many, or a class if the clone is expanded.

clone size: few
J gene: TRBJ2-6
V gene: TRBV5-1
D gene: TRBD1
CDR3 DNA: TGCGCCAGCAGCGCGCAGCTAGGGGGCTTTTCTGGGGCCAACGTCCTGACTTTC
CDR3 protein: CASSAQLGGFSGANVLTF

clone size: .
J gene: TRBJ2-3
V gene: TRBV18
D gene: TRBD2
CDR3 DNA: TGTGCCAGCTCACCCAACCAAAGAGCGGGGAGAGATACGCAGTATTTT
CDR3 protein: CASSPNQRAGRDTQYF

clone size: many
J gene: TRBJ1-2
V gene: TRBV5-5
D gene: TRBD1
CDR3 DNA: TGTGCCAGCAGCCAAGGGACAGTCTATGGCTACACCTTC
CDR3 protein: CASSQGTVYGYTF

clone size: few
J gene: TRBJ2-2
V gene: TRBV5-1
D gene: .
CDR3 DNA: TGCGCCAGCAGCTTGGCCGTAGGGACACAAGGCGGGGAGCTGTTTTTT
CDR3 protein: CASSLAVGTQGGELFF

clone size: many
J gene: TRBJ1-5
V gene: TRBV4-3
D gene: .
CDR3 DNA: TGCGCCAGCAGCCCAAGATGGGGAGGGATAAGCAATCAGCCCCAGCATTTT
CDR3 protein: CASSPRWGGISNQPQHF

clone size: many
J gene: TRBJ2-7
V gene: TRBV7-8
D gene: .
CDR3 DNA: TGTGCCAGCAGCTTACGCGGGAACTCCTACGAGCAGTACTTC
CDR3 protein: CASSLRGNSYEQYF

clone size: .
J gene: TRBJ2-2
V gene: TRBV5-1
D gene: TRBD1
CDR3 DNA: TGCGCCAGCAGCCTTGACCCGGGACAGGGATCCACCGGGGAGCTGTTTTTT
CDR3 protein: CASSLDPGQGSTGELFF

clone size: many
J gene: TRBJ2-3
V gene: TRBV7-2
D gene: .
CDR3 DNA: TGTGCCAGCAGCTTATGGGGGCAGGGAGGCGCAGATACGCAGTATTTT
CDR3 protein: CASSLWGQGGADTQYF

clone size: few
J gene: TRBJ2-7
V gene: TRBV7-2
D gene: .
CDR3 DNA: TGTGCCAGCAGCTGGATTAAGGACAGAGACTACGAGCAGTACTTC
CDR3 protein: CASSWIKDRDYEQYF

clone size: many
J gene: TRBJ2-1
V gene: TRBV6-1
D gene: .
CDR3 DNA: TGTGCCAGCAGTGAATTAGGGAAGAACAATGAGCAGTTCTTC
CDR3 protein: CASSELGKNNEQFF

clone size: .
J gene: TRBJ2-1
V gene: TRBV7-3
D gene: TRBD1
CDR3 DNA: TGTGCCAGCAGCTTAACTCCTAGCCCAGGGGGCAATGAGCAGTTCTTC
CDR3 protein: CASSLTPSPGGNEQFF

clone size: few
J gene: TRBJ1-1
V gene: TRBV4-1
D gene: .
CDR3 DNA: TGCGCCAGCAGCCAAGATGCGGGACAAGCTCGACTGGCTTTCTTT
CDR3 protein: CASSQDAGQARLAFF

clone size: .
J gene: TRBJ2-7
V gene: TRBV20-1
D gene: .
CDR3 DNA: TGCAGTGCCCCACCCTACACTGGCTACGAGCAGTACTTC
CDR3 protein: CSAPPYTGYEQYF

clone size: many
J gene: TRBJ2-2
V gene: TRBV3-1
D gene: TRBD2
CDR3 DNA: TGTGCCAGCAGCCACACCGGGACTAGCGGGGTGGGCACCGGGGAGCTGTTTTTT
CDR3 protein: CASSHTGTSGVGTGELFF

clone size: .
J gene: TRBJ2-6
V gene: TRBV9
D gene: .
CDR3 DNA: TGTGCCAGCAGCGTAGCTACCGGGAGGGCCAACGTCCTGACTTTC
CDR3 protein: CASSVATGRANVLTF

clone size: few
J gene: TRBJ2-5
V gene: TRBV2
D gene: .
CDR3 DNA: TGTGCCAGCAGTGAAGGGGCGATCCAAGAGACCCAGTACTTC
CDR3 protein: CASSEGAIQETQYF

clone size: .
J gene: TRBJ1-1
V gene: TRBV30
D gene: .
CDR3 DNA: TGTGCCTGGAGTGGCCAGCGGAACACTGAAGCTTTCTTT
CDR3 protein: CAWSGQRNTEAFF

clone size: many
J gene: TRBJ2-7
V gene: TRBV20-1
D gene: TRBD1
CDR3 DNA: TGCAGTGCGGCCGGACAGGGAAAAAACGAGCAGTACTTC
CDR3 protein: CSAAGQGKNEQYF

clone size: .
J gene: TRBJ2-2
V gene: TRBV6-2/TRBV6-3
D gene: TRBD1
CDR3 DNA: TGTGCCAGCACCTCGGGACAGGGAAACACCGGGGAGCTGTTTTTT
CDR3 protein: CASTSGQGNTGELFF

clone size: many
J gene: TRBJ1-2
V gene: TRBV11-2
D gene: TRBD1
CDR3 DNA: TGTGCCAGCAGCTCCGGGACAGGGGAACTCTATGGCTACACCTTC
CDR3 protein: CASSSGTGELYGYTF

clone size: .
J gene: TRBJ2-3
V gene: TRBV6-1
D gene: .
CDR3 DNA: TGTGCCAGCACCCATCAGGGCACCCTAAGCACAGATACGCAGTATTTT
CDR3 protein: CASTHQGTLSTDTQYF

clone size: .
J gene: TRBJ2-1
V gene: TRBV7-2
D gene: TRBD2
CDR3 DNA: TGTGCCAGCAGCTTAGTGGGACTAGCTACTGAGCAGTTCTTC
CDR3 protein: CASSLVGLATEQFF

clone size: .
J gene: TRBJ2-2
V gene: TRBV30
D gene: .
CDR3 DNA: TGTGCCTGGAGTAATCAGGGTGCCACCGGTGAGCTGTTTTTT
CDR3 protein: CAWSNQGATGELFF

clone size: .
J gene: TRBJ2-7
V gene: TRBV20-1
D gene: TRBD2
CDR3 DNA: TGCAGTGCTAGAGATCGGGCGGGAGCGGCCTCCTACGAGCAGTACTTC
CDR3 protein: CSARDRAGAASYEQYF

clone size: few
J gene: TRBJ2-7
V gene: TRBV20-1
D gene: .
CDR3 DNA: TGCAGTGCTAGAGATAGTGGGGTCTCCTACGAGCAGTACTTC
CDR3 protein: CSARDSGVSYEQYF

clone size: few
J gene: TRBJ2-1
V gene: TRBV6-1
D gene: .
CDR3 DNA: TGTGCCAGCAGTGAGGAGAACAGGGTATCCGGATACAATGAGCAGTTCTTC
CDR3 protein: CASSEENRVSGYNEQFF